The rows below give T cell receptor beta chains drawn from one sample of a study of control samples from healthy donors and cancer patients. Sequencing used immunoSEQ multiplex PCR; TCRdb keeps in-frame clones, though not all of them. The table shows about 63,000 clones, with roughly 85% occurring only once. The sequencing input was blood. Receptors originate from a man between 35 and 55 years old in good health. Each CDR3 is given with its conserved first and last residue. The D gene is left open where the match is weak. Some rows have no size entry. The others give once, few or many, or a class for an expanded clone.

d_gene | abundance | j_gene | v_gene | len | CDR3nt | CDR3aa
. | . | TRBJ2-1 | TRBV6-6 | 15 | TGTGCCAGCATTTCCCGGGACACTGTCGGTCTTGGGCAGTTCTTC | CASISRDTVGLGQFF
. | . | TRBJ1-6 | TRBV5-4 | 15 | TGTGCCAGCAGCTTGGGGGGGACCCTAAATTCACCCCTCCACTTT | CASSLGGTLNSPLHF
. | . | TRBJ1-1 | TRBV5-6 | 12 | TGTGCCAGCAGCCCTAAAGGGGATCGGGCTTTCTTT | CASSPKGDRAFF
. | once | TRBJ2-5 | TRBV7-9 | 18 | TGTGCCAGCAGCTCGCGACGGCGGGGACTTTCGTACCAAGAGACCCAGTACTTC | CASSSRRRGLSYQETQYF
TRBD1 | . | TRBJ2-1 | TRBV19 | 13 | TGTGCCAGTGGGGACAGGGAATACAATGAGCAGTTCTTC | CASGDREYNEQFF
. | few | TRBJ1-5 | TRBV7-3 | 13 | TGTGCCAGCAGCCCCGGGAGCAATCAGCCCCAGCATTTT | CASSPGSNQPQHF
. | . | TRBJ2-2 | TRBV5-5 | 16 | TGTGCCAGCAGCACGGAGGAGCACGCGAACACCGGGGAGCTGTTTTTT | CASSTEEHANTGELFF
. | . | TRBJ2-3 | TRBV7-3 | 16 | TGTGCCAGCAGCACCCAGGGGCGTAAAGGCACAGATACGCAGTATTTT | CASSTQGRKGTDTQYF
TRBD2 | . | TRBJ2-3 | TRBV24-1 | 15 | TGTGCCACCATGAGGACTAGCGGGGGCACAGATACGCAGTATTTT | CATMRTSGGTDTQYF
. | . | TRBJ1-3 | TRBV7-2 | 16 | TGTGCCAGCAGCTTAGCGGGGGGGTCCTCTGGAAACACCATATATTTT | CASSLAGGSSGNTIYF
TRBD1 | . | TRBJ1-4 | TRBV28 | 16 | TGTGCCAGCAGTCCCGGGGGGGCAGGGGGAAGGGAAAAACTGTTTTTT | CASSPGGAGGREKLFF
. | . | TRBJ2-1 | TRBV6-5 | 13 | TGTGCCAGCAGTACATCCTCGAGCAATGAGCAGTTCTTC | CASSTSSSNEQFF
. | once | TRBJ1-1 | TRBV4-3 | 15 | TGCGCCAGCAGCCAAGAAAGGGGGATGAACACTGAAGCTTTCTTT | CASSQERGMNTEAFF
. | . | TRBJ1-1 | TRBV18 | 17 | TGTGCCAGCTCACCACGTTTCCGGGGGGCGGTTGACACTGAAGCTTTCTTT | CASSPRFRGAVDTEAFF
. | . | TRBJ1-1 | TRBV15 | 15 | TGTGCCACCAGCAGAGAGAGAGGGCGTAACACTGAAGCTTTCTTT | CATSRERGRNTEAFF
. | . | TRBJ2-3 | TRBV5-6 | 14 | TGTGCCAGCAGCCCGGCCCGAAGCACAGATACGCAGTATTTT | CASSPARSTDTQYF
. | . | TRBJ2-7 | TRBV15 | 15 | TGTGCCACCAGCAGAGAGGGGGGAGATTTCTACGAGCAGTACTTC | CATSREGGDFYEQYF
. | . | TRBJ1-2 | TRBV3-1/TRBV3-2 | 11 | TGTGCCAGCAGCCAAGGAAATGGCTACACCTTC | CASSQGNGYTF
TRBD2 | . | TRBJ2-2 | TRBV27 | 18 | TGTGCCAGCAGTTATAGGACTAGCGGGGGGATTATGGGCGGGGAGCTGTTTTTT | CASSYRTSGGIMGGELFF
. | . | TRBJ1-1 | TRBV29-1 | 17 | TGCAGCTCCCAAGGGCAGATCCTTTTTAATCTGAACACTGAAGCTTTCTTT | CSSQGQILFNLNTEAFF
TRBD2 | . | TRBJ2-3 | TRBV7-6 | 14 | TGTGCCAGCAGCTTAGTAGCGGGAGGCGATACGCAGTATTTT | CASSLVAGGDTQYF
TRBD2 | . | TRBJ2-2 | TRBV5-6 | 15 | TGTGCCAGCAGCTCCGGGACTAGCGCCACCGGGGAGCTGTTTTTT | CASSSGTSATGELFF
. | . | TRBJ2-5 | TRBV5-1 | 14 | TGCGCCAGCAGCCGTGGACAGTCCCGGGAGACCCAGTACTTC | CASSRGQSRETQYF
TRBD1 | . | TRBJ2-5 | TRBV19 | 13 | TGTGCCAGTAGGGACAGGGGGAAAGAGACCCAGTACTTC | CASRDRGKETQYF
TRBD1 | . | TRBJ1-5 | TRBV10-3 | 14 | TGTGCCATCAGCGCGGACAGGGCGGACCAGCCCCAGCATTTT | CAISADRADQPQHF
. | . | TRBJ2-3 | TRBV18 | 16 | TGTGCCAGCTCACCACTGATCGGGGGTAGCACAGATACGCAGTATTTT | CASSPLIGGSTDTQYF
. | medium-sized | TRBJ2-7 | TRBV24-1 | 14 | TGTGCCACCAGTGATCCGGGTGTGGGGAACGAGCAGTACTTC | CATSDPGVGNEQYF
. | . | TRBJ1-1 | TRBV29-1 | 13 | TGCAGCTGCGTGGATTCGATAACACGGGAAGCTTTCTTT | CSCVDSITREAFF
TRBD2 | . | TRBJ2-5 | TRBV19 | 13 | TGTGCCAGTAATATCGGGGGGGTGGAGACCCAGTACTTC | CASNIGGVETQYF
. | once | TRBJ2-7 | TRBV10-1 | 14 | TGCGCCAGCAGTGACGGGACCTCGCCCTACGAGCAGTACTTC | CASSDGTSPYEQYF
. | . | TRBJ1-2 | TRBV6-5 | 14 | TGTGCCAGCAGTTACGCTACAGGGATTTATGGCTACACCTTC | CASSYATGIYGYTF
. | . | TRBJ1-5 | TRBV19 | 14 | TGTGCCAGTAGTATAGGGCCGAGCAATCAGCCCCAGCATTTT | CASSIGPSNQPQHF
. | . | TRBJ1-1 | TRBV27 | 17 | TGTGCCAGCAGCCTCAATGTAGTGGGCCCGATGAACACTGAAGCTTTCTTT | CASSLNVVGPMNTEAFF
. | . | TRBJ1-1 | TRBV6-5 | 13 | TGTGCCAGCTCCGAAGCAAGGGGCACAGAAGCTTTCTTT | CASSEARGTEAFF
. | . | TRBJ2-2 | TRBV5-4 | 16 | TGTGCCAGCAGCTTGGTCGTGGGGGCGAACACCGGGGAGCTGTTTTTT | CASSLVVGANTGELFF
TRBD1 | . | TRBJ1-2 | TRBV6-2/TRBV6-3 | 17 | TGTGCCAGCAGCCACCCCTTTCGGACAGGGAGAAGCTATGGCTACACCTTC | CASSHPFRTGRSYGYTF
. | . | TRBJ1-2 | TRBV12-3/TRBV12-4 | 13 | TGTGCCAGCAGTTTTTTGCAAACCTATGGCTACACCTTC | CASSFLQTYGYTF
. | . | TRBJ1-2 | TRBV5-1 | 12 | TGCGCCAGCAGCATAGGGGCGTACGGCTACACCTTC | CASSIGAYGYTF
TRBD2 | . | TRBJ2-3 | TRBV3-1/TRBV3-2 | 17 | TGTGCCAGCAGTCCCCCTGATAGCGGGAGGGTCGCAGATACGCAGTATTTT | CASSPPDSGRVADTQYF
. | . | TRBJ1-2 | TRBV19 | 13 | TGTGCCAGTAGTTATGAACCCCGGGGTGGCTACACCTTC | CASSYEPRGGYTF
TRBD2 | . | TRBJ2-1 | TRBV2 | 14 | TGTGCCACAGCCGCGGGGGGCTCCTACAATGAGCAGTTCTTC | CATAAGGSYNEQFF
TRBD1 | . | TRBJ1-6 | TRBV28 | 16 | TGTGCCAGCAGCCGCAGCACCACAGGGGGCGGTTCACCCCTCCACTTT | CASSRSTTGGGSPLHF
TRBD1 | . | TRBJ2-5 | TRBV29-1 | 12 | TGCAGCGCCGCAGGGGGCGAGGAGACCCAGTACTTC | CSAAGGEETQYF
TRBD1 | . | TRBJ1-2 | TRBV3-1/TRBV3-2 | 15 | TGTGCCAGCAGCAGTATGGACAGGTCCCCCTATGGCTACACCTTC | CASSSMDRSPYGYTF
. | . | TRBJ2-5 | TRBV13 | 14 | TGTGCCAGCAGCTTAAGGCCGGGGTTGGAGACCCAGTACTTC | CASSLRPGLETQYF
. | once | TRBJ1-3 | TRBV27 | 15 | TGTGCCAGCAGGCCCCGTGGGGGTTCTGGAAACACCATATATTTT | CASRPRGGSGNTIYF
. | . | TRBJ1-1 | TRBV6-5 | 13 | TGTGCCAGCAGGGACCCGCTAACGACTGAAGCTTTCTTT | CASRDPLTTEAFF
TRBD2 | . | TRBJ2-2 | TRBV18 | 15 | TGTGCCAGCTCACCACTGGGAGGGCACACCGGGGAGCTGTTTTTT | CASSPLGGHTGELFF
. | . | TRBJ1-1 | TRBV18 | 13 | TGTGCCAGCTCGCTTTCGATGGGCACTGAAGCTTTCTTT | CASSLSMGTEAFF
. | . | TRBJ2-3 | TRBV7-2 | 14 | TGTGCCAGCAGCTTAGACTCCAGCACAGATACGCAGTATTTT | CASSLDSSTDTQYF
TRBD2 | . | TRBJ2-7 | TRBV7-9 | 15 | TGTGCCAGCAGCTTAGGGGGACTAGTTAAATACGAGCAGTACTTC | CASSLGGLVKYEQYF